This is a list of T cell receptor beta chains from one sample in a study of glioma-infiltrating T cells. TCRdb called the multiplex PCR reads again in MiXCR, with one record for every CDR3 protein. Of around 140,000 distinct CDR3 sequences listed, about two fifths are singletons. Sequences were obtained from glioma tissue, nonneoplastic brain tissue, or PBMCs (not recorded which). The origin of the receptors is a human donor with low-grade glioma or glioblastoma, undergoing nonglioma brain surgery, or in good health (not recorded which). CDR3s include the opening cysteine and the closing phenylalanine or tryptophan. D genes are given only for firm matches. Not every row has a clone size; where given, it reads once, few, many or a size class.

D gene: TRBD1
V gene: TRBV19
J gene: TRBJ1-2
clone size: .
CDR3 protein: CASGLGQGLYGYTF
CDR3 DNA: TGTGCCAGTGGGCTCGGACAGGGGCTCTATGGCTACACCTTC

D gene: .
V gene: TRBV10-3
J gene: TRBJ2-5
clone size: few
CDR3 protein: CAISDRYRDGQETQYF
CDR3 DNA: TGTGCCATCAGTGATCGGTATCGGGACGGCCAAGAGACCCAGTACTTC

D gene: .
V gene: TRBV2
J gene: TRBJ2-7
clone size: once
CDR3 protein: CASSGPTGSYEQYF
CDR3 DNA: TGTGCCAGCAGTGGACCCACAGGTTCCTACGAGCAGTACTTC

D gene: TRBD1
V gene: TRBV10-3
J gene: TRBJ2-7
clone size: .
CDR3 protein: CAIGPTGASYEQYF
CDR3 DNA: TGTGCCATCGGACCGACAGGGGCATCCTACGAGCAGTACTTC

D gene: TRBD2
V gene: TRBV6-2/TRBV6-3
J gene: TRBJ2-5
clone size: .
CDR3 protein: CASSYASGSIQETQYF
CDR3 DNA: TGTGCCAGCAGTTACGCTAGCGGGAGTATCCAAGAGACACAGTACTTC

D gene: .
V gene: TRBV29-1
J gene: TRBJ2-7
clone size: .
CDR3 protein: CSVQVNPYEQYF
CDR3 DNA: TGCAGCGTTCAGGTCAACCCCTACGAGCAGTACTTC

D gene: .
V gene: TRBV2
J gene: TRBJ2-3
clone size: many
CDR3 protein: CASSLEDTQYF
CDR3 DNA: TGTGCCAGCAGTCTGGAGGATACGCAGTATTTT

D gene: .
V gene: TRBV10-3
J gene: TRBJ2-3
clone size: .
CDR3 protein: CAISGVGRSEETQYF
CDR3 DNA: TGTGCCATCAGTGGTGTCGGCAGGTCCGAAGAAACGCAGTATTTT

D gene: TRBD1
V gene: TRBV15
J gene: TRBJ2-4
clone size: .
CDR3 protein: CATSREGTGENIQYF
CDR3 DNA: TGTGCCACCAGCAGGGAAGGGACAGGGGAAAACATTCAGTACTTC

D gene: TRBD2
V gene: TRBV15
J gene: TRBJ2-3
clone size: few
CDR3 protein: CATSRLEREADTQYF
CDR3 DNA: TGTGCCACCAGCAGACTTGAGCGGGAAGCAGATACGCAGTATTTT

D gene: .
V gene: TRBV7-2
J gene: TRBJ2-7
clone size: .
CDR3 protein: CARSLRFGEQYF
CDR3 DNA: TGTGCCCGCAGCCTAAGATTTGGCGAGCAGTACTTC

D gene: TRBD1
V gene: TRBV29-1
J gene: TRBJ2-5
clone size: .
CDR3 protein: CSVGIAGTAQETQYF
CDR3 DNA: TGCAGCGTTGGTATTGCCGGGACAGCCCAAGAGACCCAGTACTTC

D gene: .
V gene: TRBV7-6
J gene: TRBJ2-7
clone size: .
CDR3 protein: CASSLASRLSYEQYF
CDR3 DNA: TGTGCCAGCAGCTTAGCTTCGCGGCTCTCCTACGAGCAGTACTTC

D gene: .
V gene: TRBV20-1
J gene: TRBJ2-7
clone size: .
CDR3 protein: CSARRGGAVHEQYF
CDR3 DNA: TGCAGTGCTAGACGCGGAGGGGCAGTCCACGAGCAGTACTTC

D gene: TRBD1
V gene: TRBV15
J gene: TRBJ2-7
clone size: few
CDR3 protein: CATSSQLLGQGNYEQYF
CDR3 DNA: TGTGCCACCAGCTCGCAATTGCTGGGACAGGGGAACTACGAGCAGTACTTC